The 30 T cell receptor beta chains listed next were all sequenced from one sample in a study of blood T cells in healthy people across ages. A second PCR, run for roughly 7 to 11 cycles, used a sample-barcoded 5' primer plus a J-beta primer mix. TCRdb processed the 5' RACE reads anew with MiXCR; each CDR3 protein has one entry. The sample includes over 1,300,000 distinct CDR3 sequences, roughly 64% seen only once; the top ten take under 8.5%. Sequenced sample: blood. Every receptor here comes from a man younger than 35 in good health.

The rearrangement joins TRBV7-6 to TRBJ1-6, with 7 bases fitting TRBD1. The CDR3 totals 16 residues. Germline values: CDR1 SGHVS, CDR2 FNYEAQ. V trimming: 0 bases; J trimming: 5 bases; junction bases outside the gene matches: 4. CDR3 amino acids: CASSLAWDSHNSPLHF. Written as DNA, the CDR3 is TGTGCCAGCAGCTTAGCCTGGGACAGTCATAATTCACCCCTCCACTTT.

The chain couples TRBV7-9 to TRBJ1-2, with D perhaps matching TRBD1 (6 bases). Trimming removed 5 bases at V and 6 bases at J, with 31 bases between. The germline V gene encodes CDR1 SEHNR and CDR2 FQNEAQ (reference sequence). The CDR3 totals 19 residues. In DNA form, the CDR3 reads TGTGCCAGCAGCAGAGGAGGTGGGCAGGGGACTAACGGAAGGGATGGCTACACCTTC. Its protein is CASSRGGGQGTNGRDGYTF.

The rearrangement links TRBV7-2 to TRBJ2-3, with 9 bases identical to TRBD2. V lost 5 bases and J lost 4; bases outside the gene matches: 7. The germline V gene encodes CDR1 SGHTA and CDR2 FQGNSA. The CDR3 has 15 residues. DNA of the CDR3: TGTGCCAGCAGCCTTAGCGGGAGAGCGTCAGATACGCAGTATTTT. Residues: CASSLSGRASDTQYF. Combining the CDR3 with reference TRBV7-2 and TRBJ2-3 gives the whole variable domain GAGVSQSPSNKVTEKGKDVELRCDPISGHTALYWYRQSLGQGLEFLIYFQGNSAPDKSGLPSDRFSAERTGGSVSTLTIQRTQQEDSAVYLCASSLSGRASDTQYFGPGTRLTVL.

The V and J genes are TRBV6-2 or TRBV6-3 and TRBJ2-3, with D uncertain. Germline CDR1 and CDR2: MNHEY and SVGEGT. Trimming took 2 bases from V and 11 from J, leaving 26 bases between them. The CDR3 has 17 amino acids. CDR3: CASSYAYNSNPAGRQYF. As DNA, the CDR3 is TGTGCCAGCAGTTACGCTTATAACAGTAACCCAGCCGGCCGGCAGTATTTT.

A word on this clonotype: Its ends do not fully match the called genes, so a read error is possible. V and J are TRBV4-2 and TRBJ2-2; D remains ambiguous. The CDR3 consists of 15 residues. The germline CDR1 and CDR2 sequences are LGHNA and YNFKEQ. The CDR3 here is CANSLNTLSGGELFF. The CDR3 nucleotides read TGTGCCAACAGCTTAAACACCCTCTCGGGCGGGGAGCTGTTTTTT.

This rearrangement joins TRBV2 to TRBJ2-4, with TRBD2 identical over 10 bases. The tail of the sequence fits TRBJ2-5 better, so the J call may be wrong. This CDR3 has 16 amino acids. The germline V gene encodes CDR1 SNHLY and CDR2 FYNNEI. The CDR3 DNA reads as TGTGCCAGCAGCTCGTTACCTACTAGCGGGAAAGAGACCCAGTACTTC. Its protein product is CASSSLPTSGKETQYF.

Here the CDR3 DNA reads TGTGCCAGCAGCCCGGGACTCTCCAGACGCACAGATACGCAGTATTTT. Translated: CASSPGLSRRTDTQYF. The chain has TRBV7-2 and TRBJ2-3; possible D gene TRBD2, 6 bases. This CDR3 contains 16 residues. Trimming pared 5 bases from V and 1 base from J, leaving 16 bases between. Looked up from germline, CDR1 is SGHTA and CDR2 is FQGNSA.

The chain uses TRBV4-1 and TRBJ2-5; D uncertain. The DNA end lines up better with TRBJ2-7; the J call may be wrong. This CDR3 has 15 amino acids. In germline, CDR1 is MGHRA, CDR2 YSYEKL. CDR3 in DNA: TGCGCCAGCAGCCTTGCCCCAAATGGGAACTACGAGCAGTACTTC. It specifies CASSLAPNGNYEQYF.

The chain employs TRBV6-6 and TRBJ1-2; no firm D call. Germline V CDR1 and CDR2: MNHNY, SVGAGI (reference sequence). V was trimmed by 4 bases and J by 6 bases, leaving 15 bases between them. CDR3 length equals 14 residues. CDR3 in amino acids: CASSFHPRGDGYTF. The CDR3 nucleotides are TGTGCCAGCAGTTTTCACCCTCGGGGAGATGGCTACACCTTC.

In its sample, this clonotype was seen a few times. The chain couples TRBV13 to TRBJ2-4, with D uncertain. The CDR3 consists of 17 residues. In germline, CDR1 is PRHDT, CDR2 FYEKMQ (reference sequence). Deletions cut 2 bases from V and 0 bases from J, with 14 bases between. The CDR3 DNA is TGTGCCAGCAGCTTATTTTCGACGGACGTAGCCAAAAACATTCAGTACTTC. Encoded protein: CASSLFSTDVAKNIQYF.

The chain recombines TRBV6-5 with TRBJ2-1, with 7 nucleotides matching TRBD2. This CDR3 spans 14 amino acids. The ends lost 2 bases at V and 12 bases at J; junction bases unmatched: 10. The germline V gene has CDR1 MNHEY and CDR2 SVGAGI. In DNA, the CDR3 is TGTGCCAGCAGTTACGGGAGCGGGACTACTCCGCAGTTCTTC. It codes for CASSYGSGTTPQFF.

This chain uses TRBV7-6 with TRBJ2-5; D might be TRBD1 (6 bases). This CDR3 is built from 14 residues. Germline values: CDR1 SGHVS, CDR2 FNYEAQ. V lost 5 bases to trimming and J lost 4 bases, with 14 bases between them. CDR3 bases: TGTGCCAGCAGCATTGGCACAGGGTTAGAGACCCAGTACTTC. This gives the protein CASSIGTGLETQYF.

With respect to this clonotype: An end of the junction differs from the germline gene, which may be a read error. The chain uses TRBV4-1 and TRBJ1-2; TRBD1 might be the D (6 bases). The CDR3 is 16 residues long. Germline-derived CDR1 and CDR2 are MGHRA and YSYEKL. CDR3 nucleotide sequence: TGCGTCAGCAGCCAAGGGGGGACGGCTCCTAACTATGGCTACACCTTC. Amino acids: CVSSQGGTAPNYGYTF.

This rearrangement joins TRBV4-2 to TRBJ2-7, with D maybe TRBD1 (5 bases). The germline V gene has CDR1 LGHNA and CDR2 YNFKEQ. This CDR3 has 16 amino acids. The V gene lost 0 bases and the J gene lost 3 bases, with 15 bases spanning the gap. CDR3 sequence reads: CASSQDAGEGVYEQYF. The CDR3 DNA sequence: TGTGCCAGCAGCCAAGATGCCGGTGAAGGGGTCTACGAGCAGTACTTC.

V and J are TRBV5-1 and TRBJ2-4, with a possible D match to TRBD1 (6 bases). From germline, CDR1 is SGHRS and CDR2 YFSETQ. Trimming removed 4 bases from V and 6 bases from J, with 11 bases in between. The CDR3 is 13 amino acids. CDR3 in DNA: TGCGCCAGCAGCGCCGGACAGCCAAACATTCAGTACTTC. This gives the protein CASSAGQPNIQYF.

Notes on this clonotype: The junction and the germline gene differ at one end; a read error may be behind it. This chain connects TRBV29-1 to TRBJ2-7, with 12 bases matching TRBD2. Per the germline V gene, CDR1 is SQVTM and CDR2 is ANQGSEA. CDR3 length: 14 amino acids. The CDR3 spells CGVARTSGTGEQYF. For the CDR3, the DNA is TGCGGCGTTGCCCGGACTAGCGGGACAGGCGAGCAGTACTTC.

The chain recombines TRBV3-1 with TRBJ2-1; D unresolved. V was pared by 5 bases and J by 3 bases, with 11 bases between. CDR3 length: 14 residues. CDR1 LGHDT and CDR2 YNNKEL come from the germline V gene (reference sequence). Here the CDR3 DNA reads TGTGCCAGCAGCTGGGCAGGTGTCTACAATGAGCAGTTCTTC. This sequence encodes CASSWAGVYNEQFF.

This clonotype was counted a few times. The chain joins TRBV29-1 to TRBJ2-5; TRBD2 might be the D (7 bases). Trimming stripped 4 bases from V and 2 bases from J, with 14 bases between. The CDR3 sequence is 14 residues long. Germline V gene lookup returns CDR1 SQVTM and CDR2 ANQGSEA. The CDR3 loop is CSVVTGGSQETQYF. The CDR3 coding sequence is TGCAGCGTTGTGACGGGGGGCTCGCAAGAGACCCAGTACTTC.

The gene calls are TRBV3-1 and TRBJ2-5, with 10 bases aligning to TRBD1. This CDR3 is 16 amino acids long. Germline V gives CDR1 LGHDT, CDR2 YNNKEL (reference sequence). The V and J ends lost 5 bases and 11 bases, in that order; junction bases with no gene match: 17. CDR3 nucleotide sequence: TGTGCCAGCAGCGATCCTCCGGGACAGGGGAGTGGGAAGCAGTACTTC. Translating it yields CASSDPPGQGSGKQYF.

The CDR3 DNA reads as TGTGCCAGCAGCAAAGCCTCTAGACTCTCTGGGGCCAACGTCCTGACTTTC. Residues: CASSKASRLSGANVLTF. The V gene is TRBV21-1, the J gene TRBJ2-6. TRBV21-1 is deemed a pseudogene. This CDR3 spans 17 amino acids.

V gene TRBV4-1 combines with J gene TRBJ2-7; 11 nucleotides agree with TRBD2. The DNA matches TRBJ2-5 better at its end, which makes the J call doubtful. Germline CDR1 and CDR2: MGHRA and YSYEKL. This CDR3 is 16 amino acids long. CDR3 nucleotides: TGCGCCAGCAGCCAAGATACTAGCGGGGGAATCGAGACCCAGTACTTC. Translating it yields CASSQDTSGGIETQYF.

The chain recombines TRBV6-2 or TRBV6-3 with TRBJ2-5; D tentatively reads TRBD1 or TRBD2 (5 bases each). The J call may not be correct, given that the DNA end is closer to TRBJ2-7. The CDR3 totals 15 residues. From germline, CDR1 is MNHEY and CDR2 SVGEGT. CDR3 nucleotide sequence: TGTGCCAGCAGCCTCTACCGGGACGGCTCCTACGAGCAGTACTTC. Its protein is CASSLYRDGSYEQYF.

This chain connects TRBV7-9 to TRBJ1-2, with D possibly being TRBD1 (5 bases). V gave up 1 base and J gave up 6 bases, with 15 bases separating them. The germline CDR1 and CDR2 sequences are SEHNR and FQNEAQ (reference sequence). The CDR3 has 15 residues. As DNA, the CDR3 is TGTGCCAGCAGCTTAGGGAAAGGGACCTATGATGGCTACACCTTC. It encodes CASSLGKGTYDGYTF.

The chain is built from TRBV4-3 and TRBJ2-2, with TRBD2 matching over 8 bases. The junction had 9 bases not matched to a gene; V was cut back by 1 base and J by 8 bases. Per the germline V gene, CDR1 is LGHNA and CDR2 is YSLEER. The CDR3 is 16 amino acids. The DNA of the CDR3 is TGCGCCAGCAGCCAAGTGACGGGGGGGCCGAGTGGGGAGCTGTTTTTT. Protein sequence: CASSQVTGGPSGELFF.

Regarding this clonotype: A read error may produce the germline difference seen at one junction end. The chain joins TRBV20-1 to TRBJ2-3, with D maybe TRBD2 (5 bases). Germline V gene lookup returns CDR1 DFQATT and CDR2 SNEGSKA (reference sequence). This CDR3 has 15 amino acids. CDR3 in DNA: TGCAGTGCTCCGTACAGAGGGATGCCTACAGAGACGCAGTATTTT. This translates into CSAPYRGMPTETQYF.

The J gene is TRBJ2-1, the V gene TRBV29-1; TRBD2 matches 10 bases. Germline V lookup: CDR1 SQVTM, CDR2 ANQGSEA. J lost 4 bases, V lost 3 bases, and 3 bases had no gene match. This CDR3 is built from 14 residues. The CDR3, as DNA: TGCAGCGTTGACGGACTAGCGGAATACAATGAGCAGTTCTTC. Its translation: CSVDGLAEYNEQFF.

A few counts support this clonotype. The genes are TRBV29-1 and TRBJ2-3; D is possibly TRBD1 or TRBD2 (5 bases each). The CDR3 consists of 14 residues. Trimming stripped 1 base from V and 0 bases from J, with 8 bases between. Germline V gene lookup returns CDR1 SQVTM and CDR2 ANQGSEA. The DNA of the CDR3 is TGCAGCGTTGAAGGAGGGGCTAGCACAGATACGCAGTATTTT. It yields the protein CSVEGGASTDTQYF.

V usage is TRBV11-2 and J usage is TRBJ1-2; D may be TRBD1 (6 bases). Germline assignment: CDR1 SGHAT and CDR2 FQNNGV. The CDR3 has 15 residues. Trimming stripped 0 bases from V and 4 bases from J, with 12 bases between. DNA for the CDR3: TGTGCCAGCAGCTTAGAGCGGGGGGCGAGCTATGGCTACACCTTC. Translation: CASSLERGASYGYTF.

The chain employs TRBV29-1 and TRBJ1-2; TRBD1 aligns across 12 bases. The V gene's germline CDR1 is SQVTM and CDR2 ANQGSEA. J gave up 10 bases and V 1 base, and 7 bases lay outside the gene matches. This CDR3 has 14 amino acids. Here the CDR3 reads CSVEGLRDRGPYTF. The CDR3 nucleotides are TGCAGCGTTGAAGGGCTTAGGGACAGGGGGCCCTACACCTTC. Supplemented by reference TRBV29-1 and TRBJ1-2, the full variable domain reads SAVISQKPSRDICQRGTSLTIQCQVDSQVTMMFWYRQQPGQSLTLIATANQGSEATYESGFVIDKFPISRPNLTFSTLTVSNMSPEDSSIYLCSVEGLRDRGPYTFGSGTRLTVV.

V gene TRBV24-1 combines with J gene TRBJ1-5; tentatively, D is TRBD1 (6 bases). The V gene's germline CDR1 is KGHDR and CDR2 SFDVKD. Trimming removed 4 bases from V and 1 base from J, with 13 bases in between. The CDR3 has 16 amino acids. The chain's CDR3 is CATSDETGSSNQPQHF. As DNA, the CDR3 is TGTGCCACCAGTGACGAAACAGGGTCCAGCAATCAGCCCCAGCATTTT.